This is a list of T cell receptor beta chains from one sample in a study of T cell repertoires in cytomegalovirus infection. Their antigen targets remain unknown. TCRdb independently ran MiXCR on the reads; one entry per CDR3 protein. This table has 160,000 or so distinct CDR3 sequences, about a fifth appearing once. The material sequenced was CD8+ T cells from cultured PBMCs, taken from culture after CMV antigen stimulation. Every receptor here comes from a human donor in good health (CMV status not recorded). Some clones in this sample may be carry-over from other donors' samples. Both conserved end residues are part of each CDR3. D genes are given only for firm matches. Size is omitted from some rows. Given values are once, few, many or a class for expanded clones.

CDR3nt: TGTGCCAGCAGTGAATGGCTGAGCTCCTACAATGAGCAGTTCTTC
CDR3aa: CASSEWLSSYNEQFF
abundance: .
d_gene: .
v_gene: TRBV6-1
j_gene: TRBJ2-1

CDR3nt: TGTGCCAGCAGTTACATGACTAGCGGGGAGTTCCGCTCCTACAATGAGCAGTTCTTC
CDR3aa: CASSYMTSGEFRSYNEQFF
abundance: few
d_gene: TRBD2
v_gene: TRBV6-2/TRBV6-3
j_gene: TRBJ2-1

CDR3nt: TGTGCCAGCAGCTTATCACCGGGACAAGGAGAAAAACTGTTTTTT
CDR3aa: CASSLSPGQGEKLFF
abundance: few
d_gene: .
v_gene: TRBV7-3
j_gene: TRBJ1-4

CDR3nt: TGTGCCAGCAGCTTAGGTAGTTGGACCACCAGCACAGATACGCAGTATTTT
CDR3aa: CASSLGSWTTSTDTQYF
abundance: .
d_gene: .
v_gene: TRBV7-6
j_gene: TRBJ2-3

CDR3nt: TGTGCCAGCAGCTCCTTATCTACAGGAGTTAACACTGAAGCTTTCTTT
CDR3aa: CASSSLSTGVNTEAFF
abundance: .
d_gene: .
v_gene: TRBV7-9
j_gene: TRBJ1-1

CDR3nt: TGTGCCATCAGAGAGACAGGAGACAAACGCAAAAACAGCAATGAGCAGTTCTTC
CDR3aa: CAIRETGDKRKNSNEQFF
abundance: few
d_gene: .
v_gene: TRBV10-3
j_gene: TRBJ2-1

CDR3nt: TGCGCCAGCAGCCACTTCGGGGACAGCGCTTACGAGCAGTACTTC
CDR3aa: CASSHFGDSAYEQYF
abundance: .
d_gene: TRBD1
v_gene: TRBV4-1
j_gene: TRBJ2-7

CDR3nt: TGCGCCAGCAGCCAAGATCCCGCAGCTCAGCCCCAGCATTTT
CDR3aa: CASSQDPAAQPQHF
abundance: few
d_gene: .
v_gene: TRBV4-1
j_gene: TRBJ1-5

CDR3nt: TGTGCCAGCAGCTTAAGCGGGGGGGCGTACGAGCAGTACTTC
CDR3aa: CASSLSGGAYEQYF
abundance: few
d_gene: TRBD2
v_gene: TRBV7-2
j_gene: TRBJ2-7

CDR3nt: TGTGCCAGCAGCCCTGTCGGGACAGGGGGAGGTCACAATGAGCAGTTCTTC
CDR3aa: CASSPVGTGGGHNEQFF
abundance: few
d_gene: TRBD1
v_gene: TRBV7-9
j_gene: TRBJ2-1

CDR3nt: TGTGCCAGCAGACCGATACAGGATAAGAATGAGCAGTTCTTC
CDR3aa: CASRPIQDKNEQFF
abundance: .
d_gene: .
v_gene: TRBV7-4
j_gene: TRBJ2-1

CDR3nt: TGTGCCAGCAGTCTTCAGGGTGGCATTCAGTACTTC
CDR3aa: CASSLQGGIQYF
abundance: few
d_gene: .
v_gene: TRBV12-3/TRBV12-4
j_gene: TRBJ2-4

CDR3nt: TGTGCCAGCAGTTCGACACCTTTTAGCAATCAGCCCCAGCATTTT
CDR3aa: CASSSTPFSNQPQHF
abundance: few
d_gene: .
v_gene: TRBV27
j_gene: TRBJ1-5

CDR3nt: TGTGCCAGCAGTTACGGTTCCGGGAGCTACGAGCAGTACTTC
CDR3aa: CASSYGSGSYEQYF
abundance: .
d_gene: .
v_gene: TRBV6-8
j_gene: TRBJ2-7

CDR3nt: TGTGCCAGCAGTTTTCGCTCCTACGAGCAGTACTTC
CDR3aa: CASSFRSYEQYF
abundance: few
d_gene: .
v_gene: TRBV12-3/TRBV12-4
j_gene: TRBJ2-7

CDR3nt: TGTGCCAGCAGCTTATCGGGTGGTGAAGCTTTCTTT
CDR3aa: CASSLSGGEAFF
abundance: .
d_gene: .
v_gene: TRBV7-9
j_gene: TRBJ1-1

CDR3nt: TGTGCTAGTGGTTACAGCCCCTACGAGCAGTACTTC
CDR3aa: CASGYSPYEQYF
abundance: few
d_gene: .
v_gene: TRBV12-5
j_gene: TRBJ2-7

CDR3nt: TGTGCCAGCAGTCCCGCACGGACAGAGGGGAACTATGGCTACACCTTC
CDR3aa: CASSPARTEGNYGYTF
abundance: .
d_gene: .
v_gene: TRBV12-3/TRBV12-4
j_gene: TRBJ1-2

CDR3nt: TGTGCCAGCAGCGAGGAACAGAGGTTTTACAATGAGCAGTTCTTC
CDR3aa: CASSEEQRFYNEQFF
abundance: few
d_gene: .
v_gene: TRBV6-6
j_gene: TRBJ2-1

CDR3nt: TGTGCCAGCAGCTTAGTAGGCTCCCGTGGGGGGTACTTC
CDR3aa: CASSLVGSRGGYF
abundance: few
d_gene: .
v_gene: TRBV7-2
j_gene: TRBJ2-7

CDR3nt: TGTGCCAGCAGCCGTGACAGGGCGAACACCGGGGAGCTGTTTTTT
CDR3aa: CASSRDRANTGELFF
abundance: few
d_gene: TRBD1
v_gene: TRBV7-2
j_gene: TRBJ2-2

CDR3nt: TGCGCCAGCAGTGAGGCCCAGGGGGCTTCGAATGAGCAGTTCTTC
CDR3aa: CASSEAQGASNEQFF
abundance: .
d_gene: TRBD1
v_gene: TRBV10-2
j_gene: TRBJ2-1

CDR3nt: TGTGCCAGCAGCTTCCGCAGGGGAGCGGGGGCCTACAATGAGCAGTTCTTC
CDR3aa: CASSFRRGAGAYNEQFF
abundance: .
d_gene: TRBD2
v_gene: TRBV7-6
j_gene: TRBJ2-1

CDR3nt: TGTGCCAGCAGCCTCGGTGGCGCAGGGGACTACGAGCAGTACTTC
CDR3aa: CASSLGGAGDYEQYF
abundance: few
d_gene: .
v_gene: TRBV12-3/TRBV12-4
j_gene: TRBJ2-7

CDR3nt: TGTGCCAGCAGTCTCCCTCTAGCGGGGGAGAGTACAGATACGCAGTATTTT
CDR3aa: CASSLPLAGESTDTQYF
abundance: few
d_gene: TRBD2
v_gene: TRBV28
j_gene: TRBJ2-3

CDR3nt: TGTGCCAGCACCCCTACAGGGGGGGATGGCTACACCTTC
CDR3aa: CASTPTGGDGYTF
abundance: few
d_gene: TRBD1
v_gene: TRBV12-3/TRBV12-4
j_gene: TRBJ1-2

CDR3nt: TGTGCCAGCAGCTTAGGTGCAGGGAAGGTTGAAGCTTTCTTT
CDR3aa: CASSLGAGKVEAFF
abundance: .
d_gene: .
v_gene: TRBV7-2
j_gene: TRBJ1-1

CDR3nt: TGTGCCAGCAGCTCGAGTGGCAGGGAGTTAGTTAGCAATCAGCCCCAGCATTTT
CDR3aa: CASSSSGRELVSNQPQHF
abundance: .
d_gene: .
v_gene: TRBV12-3/TRBV12-4
j_gene: TRBJ1-5

CDR3nt: TGTGCCAGCAGCTTAGCACCACGATTACCGGGACTAGCGGGGGGCGATACTAGCACAGATACGCAGTATTTT
CDR3aa: CASSLAPRLPGLAGGDTSTDTQYF
abundance: few
d_gene: TRBD2
v_gene: TRBV7-2
j_gene: TRBJ2-3

CDR3nt: TGTGCCAGCCGTAGCGAGCGGAGCTCCTACGAGCAGTACTTC
CDR3aa: CASRSERSSYEQYF
abundance: many
d_gene: .
v_gene: TRBV7-8
j_gene: TRBJ2-7

CDR3nt: TGCAGTGCTGAGGGACAGAACTATGGCTACACCTTC
CDR3aa: CSAEGQNYGYTF
abundance: .
d_gene: TRBD1
v_gene: TRBV20-1
j_gene: TRBJ1-2

CDR3nt: TGTGCCAGCAGTTACTCGATTAACGGACAAGCTTTCTTT
CDR3aa: CASSYSINGQAFF
abundance: .
d_gene: .
v_gene: TRBV6-2/TRBV6-3
j_gene: TRBJ1-1

CDR3nt: TGCGCCAGCAGCCAACGGTCGGAATCAGGCCCCTATGGCTACACCTTC
CDR3aa: CASSQRSESGPYGYTF
abundance: .
d_gene: .
v_gene: TRBV4-1
j_gene: TRBJ1-2

CDR3nt: TGTGCCAGCAGCTCGCTAGAAGGAGGGAGCACTGAAGCTTTCTTT
CDR3aa: CASSSLEGGSTEAFF
abundance: .
d_gene: .
v_gene: TRBV7-9
j_gene: TRBJ1-1

CDR3nt: TGTGCCAGCAGCTTGGGACAGCTTTACGAGCAGTACTTC
CDR3aa: CASSLGQLYEQYF
abundance: few
d_gene: TRBD1
v_gene: TRBV7-8
j_gene: TRBJ2-7

CDR3nt: TGTGCCAGCAGCTCTTTAGGACTGCTTCAAGAGACCCAGTACTTC
CDR3aa: CASSSLGLLQETQYF
abundance: few
d_gene: .
v_gene: TRBV7-6
j_gene: TRBJ2-5

CDR3nt: TGTGCCAGCAGCCGGGACGGACAAGAGACCCAGTACTTC
CDR3aa: CASSRDGQETQYF
abundance: .
d_gene: .
v_gene: TRBV12-3/TRBV12-4
j_gene: TRBJ2-5

CDR3nt: TGTGCCAGCAGACAGGACAACGGAAACACCATATATTTT
CDR3aa: CASRQDNGNTIYF
abundance: .
d_gene: .
v_gene: TRBV7-2
j_gene: TRBJ1-3

CDR3nt: TGCGCCAGCAGTCGTCGCGACAGGGGGCCTTACGAGCAGTACTTC
CDR3aa: CASSRRDRGPYEQYF
abundance: .
d_gene: TRBD1
v_gene: TRBV23-1
j_gene: TRBJ2-7

CDR3nt: TGTGCCAGCAGCTCAGGGAGCCGATGGGACACAGATACGCAGTATTTT
CDR3aa: CASSSGSRWDTDTQYF
abundance: .
d_gene: .
v_gene: TRBV7-2
j_gene: TRBJ2-3

CDR3nt: TGTGCCAGCAGCTTACCGACGGGCTCCTACGAGCAGTACTTC
CDR3aa: CASSLPTGSYEQYF
abundance: few
d_gene: .
v_gene: TRBV7-9
j_gene: TRBJ2-7

CDR3nt: TGTGCCAGCAGTTACAAAGTGAACACTGAAGCTTTCTTT
CDR3aa: CASSYKVNTEAFF
abundance: .
d_gene: .
v_gene: TRBV6-5
j_gene: TRBJ1-1

CDR3nt: TGTGCTAGTGGGCCTATTCGGACTAGCGGGGACCCAGTTGGGGAGACCCAGTACTTC
CDR3aa: CASGPIRTSGDPVGETQYF
abundance: .
d_gene: TRBD2
v_gene: TRBV12-5
j_gene: TRBJ2-5

CDR3nt: TGTGCCAGCAGTCCGCTATCAACAGGGGACAAACTGTTTTTT
CDR3aa: CASSPLSTGDKLFF
abundance: .
d_gene: TRBD1
v_gene: TRBV6-1
j_gene: TRBJ1-4

CDR3nt: TGTGCCAGCAGCTTGCTTGAGGGCTGGGGGGAAAAACTGTTTTTT
CDR3aa: CASSLLEGWGEKLFF
abundance: few
d_gene: .
v_gene: TRBV7-8
j_gene: TRBJ1-4

CDR3nt: TGTGCCAGCCAAAAAGGAAATCAGCCCCAGCATTTT
CDR3aa: CASQKGNQPQHF
abundance: few
d_gene: .
v_gene: TRBV12-3/TRBV12-4
j_gene: TRBJ1-5

CDR3nt: TGTGCCAGCACCTTAAGGGGGCTAAGGGAGACAGGAGATACGCAGTATTTT
CDR3aa: CASTLRGLRETGDTQYF
abundance: .
d_gene: TRBD1
v_gene: TRBV7-2
j_gene: TRBJ2-3

CDR3nt: TGTGCCAGCAGGAGGGGGACAGGGGGCACTGAAGCTTTCTTT
CDR3aa: CASRRGTGGTEAFF
abundance: .
d_gene: TRBD1
v_gene: TRBV6-1
j_gene: TRBJ1-1

CDR3nt: TGTGCCTTCACGGGAATGGACTTCCAGAACACCGGGGAGCTGTTTTTT
CDR3aa: CAFTGMDFQNTGELFF
abundance: few
d_gene: .
v_gene: TRBV11-2
j_gene: TRBJ2-2